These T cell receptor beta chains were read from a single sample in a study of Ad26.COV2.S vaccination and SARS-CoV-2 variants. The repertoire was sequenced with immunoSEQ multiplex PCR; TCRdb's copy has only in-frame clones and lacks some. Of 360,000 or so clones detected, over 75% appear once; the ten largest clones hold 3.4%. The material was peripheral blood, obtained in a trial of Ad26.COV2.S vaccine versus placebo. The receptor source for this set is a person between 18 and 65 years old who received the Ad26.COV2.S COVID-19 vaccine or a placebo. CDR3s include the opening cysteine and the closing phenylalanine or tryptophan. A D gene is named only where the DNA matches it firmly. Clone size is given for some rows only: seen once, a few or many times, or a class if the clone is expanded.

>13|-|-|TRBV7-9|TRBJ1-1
TGTGCCAGCAGCCTCGGAACGAACACTGAAGCTTTCTTT
CASSLGTNTEAFF
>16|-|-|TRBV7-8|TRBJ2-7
TGTGCCAGCAGCCTTTTGCCGGGACTGCAGGTCTACGAGCAGTACTTC
CASSLLPGLQVYEQYF
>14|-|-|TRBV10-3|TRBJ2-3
TGTGCCATCACAAGGTCCGGGGCGGCGGATACGCAGTATTTT
CAITRSGAADTQYF
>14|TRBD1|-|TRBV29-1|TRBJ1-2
TGCAGCGCTCTGGAGGGACAGGGGATTTACGGCTACACCTTC
CSALEGQGIYGYTF
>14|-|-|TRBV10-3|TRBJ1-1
TGTGCCATCAGTTTTAAAGGGGGAGAGACTGAAGCTTTCTTT
CAISFKGGETEAFF
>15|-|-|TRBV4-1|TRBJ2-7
TGCGCCAGCAGCCAATCACCAGGGGGGGCCTACGAGCAGTACTTC
CASSQSPGGAYEQYF
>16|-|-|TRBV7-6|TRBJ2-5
TGTGCCAGCAGCTTAGTTAAGCGCCGGTACCAAGAGACCCAGTACTTC
CASSLVKRRYQETQYF
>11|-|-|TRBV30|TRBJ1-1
TGTGCCTGGAGGTTGCTGGGCCCAGCTTTCTTT
CAWRLLGPAFF
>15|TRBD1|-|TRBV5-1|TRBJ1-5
TGCGCCAGCAGCTTGGAGGGACAGGACAATCAGCCCCAGCATTTT
CASSLEGQDNQPQHF
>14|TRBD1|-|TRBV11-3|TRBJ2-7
TGTGCCAGCAGCCTAGGACAGGGAGACGACGAGCAGTACTTC
CASSLGQGDDEQYF
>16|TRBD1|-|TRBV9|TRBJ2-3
TGTGCCAGCAGCGGCTCCGGGACAGGGGGGACAGATACGCAGTATTTT
CASSGSGTGGTDTQYF
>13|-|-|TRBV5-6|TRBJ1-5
TGTGCCAGCAGCTTGGGGGGCGGCCAGCCCCAGCATTTT
CASSLGGGQPQHF
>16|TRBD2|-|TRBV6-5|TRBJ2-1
TGTGCCAGCAGTTACTGGACTAGCGGGGGGAGCAATGAGCAGTTCTTC
CASSYWTSGGSNEQFF
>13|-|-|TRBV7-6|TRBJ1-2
TGTGCCAGCAGCACCACCCGGGACTATGGCTACACCTTC
CASSTTRDYGYTF
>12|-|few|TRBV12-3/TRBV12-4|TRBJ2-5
TGTGCCAGCAGTCTCCCGGGGGAGACCCAGTACTTC
CASSLPGETQYF
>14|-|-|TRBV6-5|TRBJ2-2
TGTGCCAGCAGGCGGGGAGAGAACACCGGGGAGCTGTTTTTT
CASRRGENTGELFF
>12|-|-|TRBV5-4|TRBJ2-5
TGTGCCAGCAGCTTGGGCCAAGAGACCCAGTACTTC
CASSLGQETQYF
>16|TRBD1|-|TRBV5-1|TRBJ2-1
TGCGCCAGCAGCTTGGGAGACAGGGTTTTCGGCAATGAGCAGTTCTTC
CASSLGDRVFGNEQFF
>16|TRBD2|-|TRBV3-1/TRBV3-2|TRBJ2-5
TGTGCCAGCAGCCAATCGGCTAGCGGGGCTCAAGAGACCCAGTACTTC
CASSQSASGAQETQYF
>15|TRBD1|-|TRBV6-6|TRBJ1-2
TGTGCCAGCCTCGGAAGGGGGCTGGGGGGCTATGGCTACACCTTC
CASLGRGLGGYGYTF
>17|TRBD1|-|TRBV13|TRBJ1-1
TGTGCCAGCAGCCCCGGACAGGGGGACCTCATGAACACTGAAGCTTTCTTT
CASSPGQGDLMNTEAFF
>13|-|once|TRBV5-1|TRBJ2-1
TGCGCCAGCAGTAGGCAGACAGACAATGAGCAGTTCTTC
CASSRQTDNEQFF
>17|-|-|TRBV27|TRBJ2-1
TGTGCCAGCAGTTTATCCCCCACGGAAAGCTCCTACAATGAGCAGTTCTTC
CASSLSPTESSYNEQFF
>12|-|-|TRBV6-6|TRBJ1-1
TGTGCCGGAAGCGACAGGAACACTGAAGCTTTCTTT
CAGSDRNTEAFF
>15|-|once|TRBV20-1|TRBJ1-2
TGCAGTGCTAGTCCCCCAGCGCAACGTTACTATGGCTACACCTTC
CSASPPAQRYYGYTF
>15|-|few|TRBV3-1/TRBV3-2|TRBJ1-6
TGTGCCAGCAGCCTCGACAGCACTAATAATTCACCCCTCCACTTT
CASSLDSTNNSPLHF
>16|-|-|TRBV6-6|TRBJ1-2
TGTGCCAGCAGTTACGCCCGGGACATAGCTAACTATGGCTACACCTTC
CASSYARDIANYGYTF
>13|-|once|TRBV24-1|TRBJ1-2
TGTGCCACCAGGGATGCAGCTAACTATGGCTACACCTTC
CATRDAANYGYTF
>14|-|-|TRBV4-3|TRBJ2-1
TGCGCCAGCAGCCGGGCACTCGGGCGCAATGAGCAGTTCTTC
CASSRALGRNEQFF
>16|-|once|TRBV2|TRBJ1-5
TGTGCCAGCCACGATGCGTGGGGCGCGGGGAATCAGCCCCAGCATTTT
CASHDAWGAGNQPQHF
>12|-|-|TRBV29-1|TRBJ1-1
TGCAGCGTTGGGAAAGGGGGCACTGAAGCTTTCTTT
CSVGKGGTEAFF
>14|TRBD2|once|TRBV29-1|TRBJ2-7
TGCAGCGTCCCGGGACTAGCGGGGGGTGCGGGGCAGTACTTC
CSVPGLAGGAGQYF
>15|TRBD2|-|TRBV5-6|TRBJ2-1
TGTGCCAGCAGCTTTGCGGGGGGGACCCAGAATGAGCAGTTCTTC
CASSFAGGTQNEQFF
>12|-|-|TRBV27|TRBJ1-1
TGTGCCAGCAGTTTTAGCGGCACTGAAGCTTTCTTT
CASSFSGTEAFF
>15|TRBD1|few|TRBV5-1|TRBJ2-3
TGCGCCAGCAGCTGGGGACAGGGTGGCACAGATACGCAGTATTTT
CASSWGQGGTDTQYF
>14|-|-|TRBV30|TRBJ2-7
TGTGCCTGGAGTGTGCTGGGCACCTCCTACGAGCAGTACTTC
CAWSVLGTSYEQYF
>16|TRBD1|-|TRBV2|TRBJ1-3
TGTGCCAGCAGGGGATACGACAGGGGGCAGATGGACACCATATATTTT
CASRGYDRGQMDTIYF
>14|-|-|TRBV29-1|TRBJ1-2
TGCAGCGTTGAAACCCCCCCCGGCGGCTATGGCTACACCTTC
CSVETPPGGYGYTF
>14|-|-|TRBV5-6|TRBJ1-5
TGTGCCAGCAGCTTGGGGCTGAGCAATCAGCCCCAGCATTTT
CASSLGLSNQPQHF
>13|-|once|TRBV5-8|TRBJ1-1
TGTGCCAGCAGCAAAGGGACGAACACTGAAGCTTTCTTT
CASSKGTNTEAFF
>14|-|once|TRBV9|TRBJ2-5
TGTGCCAGCAGCCTCAACACCCTGGGGGAGACCCAGTACTTC
CASSLNTLGETQYF
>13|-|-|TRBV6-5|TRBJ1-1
TGTGCCAGCAGTCGTGGACCGAACACTGAAGCTTTCTTT
CASSRGPNTEAFF
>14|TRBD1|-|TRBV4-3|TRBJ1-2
TGCGCCAGCAGCCAGGGACAGTTGGGATATGGCTACACCTTC
CASSQGQLGYGYTF
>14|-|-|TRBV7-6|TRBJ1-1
TGTGCCAGCAGCCTCTCCATTCGAGACACTGAAGCTTTCTTT
CASSLSIRDTEAFF